This T cell receptor (beta chain) was retrieved from a study of T-cell reconstitution after alpha-beta-depleted transplantation in children. Germline CDR1 is KGHDR and CDR2 is SFDVKD. The CDR3 totals 17 residues. V was clipped by 2 bases and J by 1 base; unmatched bases: 6. Concerning this clonotype: A single base separates this from a much larger clone, so it may be a read error. No conserved phenylalanine or tryptophan is present at the end of the CDR3, so a read error is the likely explanation.

The TCRbeta library was prepared with unique molecular identifiers. Via MiXCR, TCRdb re-called the PCR reads, giving one row per CDR3 protein. The sample contains some 300,000 distinct CDR3 sequences, about 9.5% of which appear only once. The receptor was derived from a boy less than two years old with acute myeloid leukemia, due to receive a stem cell transplant. Specimen: PBMCs, collected before TCRalphabeta/CD19-depleted stem cell transplant. The chain employs TRBV24-1 and TRBJ2-2, with 7 bases that match TRBD1. DNA for the CDR3: TGTGCCACCAGTGATTCTTACAGGGGAAGGAACACCGGGGAGCTGTTTTCT. Residues: CATSDSYRGRNTGELFS.